These 10 T cell receptor beta chains share one sample of origin, sequenced in a study of response to subunit inactivated influenza vaccine. From the RT-PCR reads, TCRdb called clonotypes with MiXCR, one entry per CDR3 protein. The table lists 500,000 or so distinct CDR3 sequences, approximately 17% of them singletons. Material: CD4+ T cells sorted from PBMCs, obtained around 25 months after vaccination. The receptors originated from a man aged 50 to 69 who received an inactivated influenza vaccine.

This clonotype was counted at least ten times. CDR3 coding DNA: TGTGCCAGCAGCCTACTTCCGGGGGGGACCGATGAGCAGTTCTTC. The encoded protein is CASSLLPGGTDEQFF. This rearrangement joins TRBV4-2 to TRBJ2-1, with 8 bases lining up with TRBD2. The CDR3 is 15 amino acids. The germline V gene has CDR1 LGHNA and CDR2 YNFKEQ. Germline trimming cut 4 bases from V and 8 bases from J; bases unmatched to any gene: 10.

In its sample, this clonotype was seen a few times. The gene calls are TRBV12-3 or TRBV12-4 and TRBJ2-7, with D hard to call. V lost 6 bases, J lost 5 bases, and 8 bases lay in between. CDR3 length equals 11 residues. Written as DNA, the CDR3 is TGTGCCAGCAGCCGAGCCCACGAGCAGTACTTC. It specifies CASSRAHEQYF.

The V call is TRBV7-2, the J call TRBJ2-2; D unclear. The germline CDR1 and CDR2 sequences are SGHTA and FQGNSA. The V gene lost 6 bases and the J gene lost 6 bases, with 14 bases spanning the gap. The CDR3 totals 14 residues. The CDR3, as DNA: TGTGCCAGCAGACGCGCTACGGAAGCCGGGGAGCTGTTTTTT. Translated, it gives CASRRATEAGELFF. The variable domain in full, completed from reference TRBV7-2 and TRBJ2-2, reads GAGVSQSPSNKVTEKGKDVELRCDPISGHTALYWYRQSLGQGLEFLIYFQGNSAPDKSGLPSDRFSAERTGGSVSTLTIQRTQQEDSAVYLCASRRATEAGELFFGEGSRLTVL.

In its sample, this clonotype was seen a few times. This chain joins TRBV20-1 and TRBJ1-6, with D uncertain. The CDR3 runs 13 residues. Trimming left V 5 bases short and J 12 bases short, with 17 bases between. Germline CDR1 reads DFQATT; CDR2 reads SNEGSKA (reference sequence). This CDR3 reads CSAQDPALVPLHF. The CDR3 nucleotides read TGCAGTGCTCAGGACCCCGCCCTGGTACCCCTCCACTTT.

This clonotype has at least ten counts. V gene TRBV12-3 or TRBV12-4 combines with J gene TRBJ2-7; D is possibly TRBD2 (6 bases). Trimming shortened V by 1 base and J by 6 bases, and 16 bases separated the two germline ends. This CDR3 region has 15 residues. This CDR3 is CASSLDGGKTLEQYF. CDR3 DNA: TGTGCCAGCAGTTTAGACGGGGGAAAAACGCTCGAGCAGTACTTC.

The chain carries TRBV29-1 and TRBJ2-1; 7 positions agree with TRBD2. The germline V gene encodes CDR1 SQVTM and CDR2 ANQGSEA. Trimming removed 2 bases from V and 10 bases from J; junction bases left unmatched: 11. This CDR3 is built from 14 residues. The CDR3 nucleotides are TGCAGCGTTGAAAAGCGACTAGCCCCAGCGGAGCAGTTCTTC. It codes for CSVEKRLAPAEQFF.

In this sample, this clonotype turned up a few times. This chain uses TRBV6-1 with TRBJ1-6, with D maybe TRBD1 (5 bases). V was shortened by 3 bases and J by 10 bases, with 19 bases between the two germline ends. The CDR3 has 16 amino acids. Germline V gives CDR1 MNHNS, CDR2 SASEGT. CDR3 sequence (DNA): TGTGCCAGCAGTGATCGCGGGCAGGGACGAGGGTCACCCCTCCACTTT. Translation gives CASSDRGQGRGSPLHF.

Many counts were recorded for this clonotype. The gene calls are TRBV29-1 and TRBJ2-5; TRBD1 agrees at 7 bases. Trimming took 3 bases from V and 2 from J; bases not matched to a gene: 3. This CDR3 spans 13 amino acids. Per germline, CDR1 SQVTM and CDR2 ANQGSEA. CDR3 DNA: TGCAGCGTTGACCGACAGGGACAAGAGACCCAGTACTTC. Translation gives CSVDRQGQETQYF. The whole variable domain, filled in from reference TRBV29-1 and TRBJ2-5, reads SAVISQKPSRDICQRGTSLTIQCQVDSQVTMMFWYRQQPGQSLTLIATANQGSEATYESGFVIDKFPISRPNLTFSTLTVSNMSPEDSSIYLCSVDRQGQETQYFGPGTRLLVL.

At least ten counts were recorded for this clonotype. The chain employs TRBV12-3 or TRBV12-4 and TRBJ2-2; no reliable D call. The CDR3 has 16 amino acids. The V end lost 3 bases, the J end lost 0 bases, and 11 bases lay between the germline ends. The CDR3 bases are TGTGCCAGCAGTTTCGGCCTAACAGCGAACACCGGGGAGCTGTTTTTT. This gives the protein CASSFGLTANTGELFF.

A few counts support this clonotype. This chain links TRBV25-1 with TRBJ2-5, with D possibly matching TRBD1 (6 bases). The CDR3 has 14 amino acids. Trimming took 2 bases from V and 2 from J, leaving 9 bases between them. In germline, CDR1 is MGHDK, CDR2 SYGVNS. CDR3 coding DNA: TGTGCCAGCAGTGAAGGCGGACAGCAAGAGACCCAGTACTTC. Amino acid sequence: CASSEGGQQETQYF. Variable domain in full (rest from reference TRBV25-1 and TRBJ2-5): EADIYQTPRYLVIGTGKKITLECSQTMGHDKMYWYQQDPGMELHLIHYSYGVNSTEKGDLSSESTVSRIRTEHFPLTLESARPSHTSQYLCASSEGGQQETQYFGPGTRLLVL.